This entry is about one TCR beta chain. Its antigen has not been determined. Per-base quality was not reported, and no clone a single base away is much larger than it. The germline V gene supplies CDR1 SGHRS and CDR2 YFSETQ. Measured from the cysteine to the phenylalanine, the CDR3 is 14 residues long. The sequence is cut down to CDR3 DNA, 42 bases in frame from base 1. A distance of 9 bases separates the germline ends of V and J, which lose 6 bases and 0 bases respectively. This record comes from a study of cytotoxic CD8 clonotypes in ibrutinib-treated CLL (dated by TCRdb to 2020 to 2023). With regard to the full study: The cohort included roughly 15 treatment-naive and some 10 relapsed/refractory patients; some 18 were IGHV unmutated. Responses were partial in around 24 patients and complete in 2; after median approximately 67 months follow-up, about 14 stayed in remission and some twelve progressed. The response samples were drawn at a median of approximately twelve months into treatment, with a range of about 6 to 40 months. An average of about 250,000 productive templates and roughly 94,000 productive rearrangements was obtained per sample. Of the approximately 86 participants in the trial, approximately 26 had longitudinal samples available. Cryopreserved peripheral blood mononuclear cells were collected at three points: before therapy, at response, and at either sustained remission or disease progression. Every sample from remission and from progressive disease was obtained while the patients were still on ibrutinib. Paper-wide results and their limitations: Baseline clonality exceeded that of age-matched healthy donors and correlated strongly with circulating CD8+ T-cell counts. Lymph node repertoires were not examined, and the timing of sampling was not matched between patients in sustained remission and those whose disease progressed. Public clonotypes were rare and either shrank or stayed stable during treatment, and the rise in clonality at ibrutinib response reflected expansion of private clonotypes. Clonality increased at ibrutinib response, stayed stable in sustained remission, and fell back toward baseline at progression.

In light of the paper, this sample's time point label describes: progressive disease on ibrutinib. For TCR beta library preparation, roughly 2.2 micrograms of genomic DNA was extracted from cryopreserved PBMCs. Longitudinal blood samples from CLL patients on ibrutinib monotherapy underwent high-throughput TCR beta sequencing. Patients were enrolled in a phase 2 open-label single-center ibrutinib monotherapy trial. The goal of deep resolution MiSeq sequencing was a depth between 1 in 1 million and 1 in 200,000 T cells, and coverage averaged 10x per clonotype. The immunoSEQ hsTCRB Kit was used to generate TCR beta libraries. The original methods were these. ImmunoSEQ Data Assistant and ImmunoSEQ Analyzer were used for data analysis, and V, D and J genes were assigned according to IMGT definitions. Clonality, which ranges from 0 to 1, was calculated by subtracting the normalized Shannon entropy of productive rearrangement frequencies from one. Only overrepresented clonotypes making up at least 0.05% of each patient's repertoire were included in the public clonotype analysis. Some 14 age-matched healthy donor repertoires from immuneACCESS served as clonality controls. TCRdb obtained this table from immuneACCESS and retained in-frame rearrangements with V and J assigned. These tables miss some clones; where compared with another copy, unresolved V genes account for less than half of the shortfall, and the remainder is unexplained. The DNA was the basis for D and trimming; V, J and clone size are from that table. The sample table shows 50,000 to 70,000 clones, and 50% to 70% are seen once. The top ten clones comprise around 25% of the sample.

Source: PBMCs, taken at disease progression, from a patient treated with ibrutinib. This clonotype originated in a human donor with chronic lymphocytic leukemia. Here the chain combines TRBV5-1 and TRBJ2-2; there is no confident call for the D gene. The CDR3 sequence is CASTEYANTGELFF. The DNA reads TGCGCCAGCACGGAGTACGCGAACACCGGGGAGCTGTTTTTT.